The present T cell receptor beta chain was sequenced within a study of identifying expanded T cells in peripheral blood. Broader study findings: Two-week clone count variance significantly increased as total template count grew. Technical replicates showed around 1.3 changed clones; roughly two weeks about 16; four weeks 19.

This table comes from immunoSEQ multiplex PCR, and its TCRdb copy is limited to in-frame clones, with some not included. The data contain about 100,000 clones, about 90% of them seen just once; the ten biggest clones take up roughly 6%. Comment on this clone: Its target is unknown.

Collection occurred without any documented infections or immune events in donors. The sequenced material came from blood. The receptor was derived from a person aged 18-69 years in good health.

CDR3 sequence reads: CASSVSSGEQETQYF. CDR3 nucleotides: TGTGCCAGCAGCGTGTCTAGCGGGGAACAAGAGACCCAGTACTTC. The chain uses TRBV9 and TRBJ2-5, with 9 nucleotides matching TRBD2. Trimming cost V 2 bases and J 2 bases; bases outside gene matches: 4. This CDR3 has 15 amino acids. Per the germline V gene, CDR1 is SGDLS and CDR2 is YYNGEE.